This T cell receptor (beta chain) comes out of a study of shared clonotypes between healthy human individuals. Study-wide background: Every donor yielded three CD4 naive, three CD4 memory, two CD8 naive and one CD8 memory plate.

The repertoire was sequenced with immunoSEQ multiplex PCR; TCRdb's copy has only in-frame clones and lacks some. The sample consists of about 600,000 clones, 97% of them appearing once. The CDR3 contains 16 residues. Germline trimming cut 3 bases from V and 4 bases from J; bases unmatched to any gene: 7. CDR1 is SGHTA and CDR2 is FQGNSA in the germline V gene. The sequence was collected from a woman aged 30 to 39 in good health. The chain uses TRBV7-2 and TRBJ2-2; 8 bases match TRBD2. The sequenced sample consisted of naive CD4+ T cells sorted from blood. Sample subset: CD45RA+ positively selected. CDR3 protein: CASSLAVGRATGELFF. CDR3 in DNA: TGTGCCAGCAGCTTGGCGGTCGGGAGGGCCACCGGGGAGCTGTTTTTT.